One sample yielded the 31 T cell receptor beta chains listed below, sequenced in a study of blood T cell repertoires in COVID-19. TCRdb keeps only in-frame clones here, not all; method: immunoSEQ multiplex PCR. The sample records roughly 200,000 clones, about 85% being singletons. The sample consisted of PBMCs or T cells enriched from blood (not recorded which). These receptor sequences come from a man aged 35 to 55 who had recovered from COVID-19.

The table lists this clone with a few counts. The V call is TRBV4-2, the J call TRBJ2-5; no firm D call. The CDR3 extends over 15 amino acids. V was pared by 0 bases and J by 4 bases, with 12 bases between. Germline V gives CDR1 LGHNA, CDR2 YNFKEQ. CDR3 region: CASSQEPAVGETQYF. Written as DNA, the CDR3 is TGTGCCAGCAGCCAAGAACCGGCGGTCGGAGAGACCCAGTACTTC.

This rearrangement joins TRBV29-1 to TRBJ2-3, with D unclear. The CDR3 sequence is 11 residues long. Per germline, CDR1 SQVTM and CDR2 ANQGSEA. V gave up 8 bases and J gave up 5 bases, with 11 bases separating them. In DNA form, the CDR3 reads TGCAGCTTTGTACTCGAAGATACGCAGTATTTT. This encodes CSFVLEDTQYF.

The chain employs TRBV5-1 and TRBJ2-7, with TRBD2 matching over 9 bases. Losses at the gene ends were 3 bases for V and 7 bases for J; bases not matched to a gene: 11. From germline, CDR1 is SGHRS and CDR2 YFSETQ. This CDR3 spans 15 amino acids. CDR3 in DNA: TGCGCCAGCAGCTGGCAGACGGGCAGCGGGGGGGAGCAGTACTTC. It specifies CASSWQTGSGGEQYF.

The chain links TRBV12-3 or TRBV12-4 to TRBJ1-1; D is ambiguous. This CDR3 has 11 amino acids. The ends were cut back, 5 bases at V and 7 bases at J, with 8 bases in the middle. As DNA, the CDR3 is TGTGCCAGCAGTCTCGCCTATGAAGCTTTCTTT. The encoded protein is CASSLAYEAFF.

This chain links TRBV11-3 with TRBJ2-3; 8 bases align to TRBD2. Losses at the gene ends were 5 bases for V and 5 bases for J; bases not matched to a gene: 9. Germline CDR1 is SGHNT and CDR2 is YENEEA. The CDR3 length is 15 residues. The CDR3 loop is CASSQAGGEGDTQYF. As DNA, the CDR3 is TGTGCCAGCAGCCAGGCCGGGGGGGAGGGAGATACGCAGTATTTT.

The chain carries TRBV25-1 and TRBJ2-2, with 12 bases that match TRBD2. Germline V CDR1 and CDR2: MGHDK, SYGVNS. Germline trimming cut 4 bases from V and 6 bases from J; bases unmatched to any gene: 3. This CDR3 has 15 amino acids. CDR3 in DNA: TGTGCCAGCAGTGGAGCTAGCGGGAGGGCCGGGGAGCTGTTTTTT. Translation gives CASSGASGRAGELFF.

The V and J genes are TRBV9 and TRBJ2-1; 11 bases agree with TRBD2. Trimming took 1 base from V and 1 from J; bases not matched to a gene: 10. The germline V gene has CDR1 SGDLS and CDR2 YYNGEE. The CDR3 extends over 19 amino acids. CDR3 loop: CASSVSAGLAARSYNEQFF. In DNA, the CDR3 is TGTGCCAGCAGCGTATCGGCGGGACTAGCGGCAAGGTCCTACAATGAGCAGTTCTTC.

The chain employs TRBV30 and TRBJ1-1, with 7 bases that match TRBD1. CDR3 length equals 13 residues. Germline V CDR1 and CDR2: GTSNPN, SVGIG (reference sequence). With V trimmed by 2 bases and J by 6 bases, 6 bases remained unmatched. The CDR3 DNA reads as TGTGCCTGGAGTCGAACAGGGGACCCTGAAGCTTTCTTT. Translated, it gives CAWSRTGDPEAFF.

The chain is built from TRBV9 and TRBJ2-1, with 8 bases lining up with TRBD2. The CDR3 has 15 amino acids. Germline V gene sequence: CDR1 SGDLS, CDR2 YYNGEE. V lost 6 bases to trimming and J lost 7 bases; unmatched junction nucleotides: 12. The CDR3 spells CASTGAGTSENEQFF. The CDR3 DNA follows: TGTGCCAGCACAGGGGCCGGGACTAGTGAGAATGAGCAGTTCTTC.

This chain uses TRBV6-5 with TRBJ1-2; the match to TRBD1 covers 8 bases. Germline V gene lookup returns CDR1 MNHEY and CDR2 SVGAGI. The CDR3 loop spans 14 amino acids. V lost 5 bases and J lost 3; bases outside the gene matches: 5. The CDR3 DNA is TGTGCCAGCAGTCAGGACAGGGTGGACTATGGCTACACCTTC. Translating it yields CASSQDRVDYGYTF.

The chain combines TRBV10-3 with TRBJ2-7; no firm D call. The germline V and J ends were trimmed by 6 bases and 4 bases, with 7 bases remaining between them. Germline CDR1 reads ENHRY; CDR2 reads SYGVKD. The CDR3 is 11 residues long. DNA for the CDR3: TGTGCCATCAGGGTCGGTTACGAGCAGTACTTC. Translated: CAIRVGYEQYF.

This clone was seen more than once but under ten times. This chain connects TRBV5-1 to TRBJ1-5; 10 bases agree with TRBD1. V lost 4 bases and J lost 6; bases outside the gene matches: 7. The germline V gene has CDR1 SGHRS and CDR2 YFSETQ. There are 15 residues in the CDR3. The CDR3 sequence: CASSAGTGASQPQHF. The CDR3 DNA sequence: TGCGCCAGCAGCGCCGGGACAGGGGCGAGTCAGCCCCAGCATTTT. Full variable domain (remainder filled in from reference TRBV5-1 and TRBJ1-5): KAGVTQTPRYLIKTRGQQVTLSCSPISGHRSVSWYQQTPGQGLQFLFEYFSETQRNKGNFPGRFSGRQFSNSRSEMNVSTLELGDSALYLCASSAGTGASQPQHFGDGTRLSIL.

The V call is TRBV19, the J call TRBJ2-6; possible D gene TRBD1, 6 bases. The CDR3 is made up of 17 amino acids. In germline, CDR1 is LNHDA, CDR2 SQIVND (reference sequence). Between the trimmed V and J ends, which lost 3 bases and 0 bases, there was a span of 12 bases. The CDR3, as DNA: TGTGCCAGTAGTATCCAGCAGGGGAGCTCTGGGGCCAACGTCCTGACTTTC. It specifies CASSIQQGSSGANVLTF.

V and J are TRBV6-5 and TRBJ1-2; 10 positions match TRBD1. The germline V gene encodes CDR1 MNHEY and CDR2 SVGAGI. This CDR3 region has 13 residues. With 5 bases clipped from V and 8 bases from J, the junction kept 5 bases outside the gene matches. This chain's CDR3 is CASSTRTGGGYTF. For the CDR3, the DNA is TGTGCCAGCAGTACCCGGACAGGGGGGGGCTACACCTTC.

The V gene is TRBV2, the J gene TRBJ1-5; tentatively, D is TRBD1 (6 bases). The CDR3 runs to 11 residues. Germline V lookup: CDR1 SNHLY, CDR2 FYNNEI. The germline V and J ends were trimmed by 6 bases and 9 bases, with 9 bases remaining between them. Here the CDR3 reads CASSRGGPQHF. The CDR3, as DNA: TGTGCCAGCAGCAGGGGTGGGCCCCAGCATTTT. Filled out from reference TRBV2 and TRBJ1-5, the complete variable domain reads EPEVTQTPSHQVTQMGQEVILRCVPISNHLYFYWYRQILGQKVEFLVSFYNNEISEKSEIFDDQFSVERPDGSNFTLKIRSTKLEDSAMYFCASSRGGPQHFGDGTRLSIL.

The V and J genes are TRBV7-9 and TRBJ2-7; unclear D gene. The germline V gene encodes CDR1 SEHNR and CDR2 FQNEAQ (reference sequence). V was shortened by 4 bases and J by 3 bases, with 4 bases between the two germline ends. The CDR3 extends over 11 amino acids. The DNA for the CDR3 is TGTGCCAGCAGCTCGTACTACGAGCAGTACTTC. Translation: CASSSYYEQYF.

The CDR3 coding sequence is TGTGCCAGCAGTGGGGACAGGTCCGGCATTCAGTACTTC. It yields the protein CASSGDRSGIQYF. The V gene is TRBV28, the J gene TRBJ2-4; TRBD1 matches at 8 bases. Germline values: CDR1 MDHEN, CDR2 SYDVKM. V dropped 5 bases and J dropped 9; count of bases not matched to a gene: 6. This CDR3 region has 13 residues.

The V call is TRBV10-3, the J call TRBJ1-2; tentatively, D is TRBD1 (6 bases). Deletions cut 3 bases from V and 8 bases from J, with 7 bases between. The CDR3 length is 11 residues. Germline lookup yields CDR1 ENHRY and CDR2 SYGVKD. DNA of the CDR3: TGTGCCATCAGTGATGGGGGCGGCTACACCTTC. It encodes CAISDGGGYTF.

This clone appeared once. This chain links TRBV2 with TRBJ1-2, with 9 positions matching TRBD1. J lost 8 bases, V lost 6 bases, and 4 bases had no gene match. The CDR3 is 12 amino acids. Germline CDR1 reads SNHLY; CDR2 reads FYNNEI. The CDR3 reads CASRRTGEGYTF. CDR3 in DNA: TGTGCCAGCAGAAGGACAGGGGAAGGCTACACCTTC.

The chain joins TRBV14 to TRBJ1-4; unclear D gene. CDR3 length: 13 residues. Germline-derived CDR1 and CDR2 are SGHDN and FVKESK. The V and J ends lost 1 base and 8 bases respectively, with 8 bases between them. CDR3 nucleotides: TGTGCCAGCAGCCAAGGCGCACGGGAAAAACTGTTTTTT. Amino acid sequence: CASSQGAREKLFF.

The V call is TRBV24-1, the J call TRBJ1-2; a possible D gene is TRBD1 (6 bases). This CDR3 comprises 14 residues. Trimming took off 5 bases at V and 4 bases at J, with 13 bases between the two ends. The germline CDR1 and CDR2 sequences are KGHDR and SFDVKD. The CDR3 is CATSAAGQIYGYTF. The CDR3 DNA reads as TGTGCCACCAGTGCGGCAGGACAGATCTATGGCTACACCTTC.

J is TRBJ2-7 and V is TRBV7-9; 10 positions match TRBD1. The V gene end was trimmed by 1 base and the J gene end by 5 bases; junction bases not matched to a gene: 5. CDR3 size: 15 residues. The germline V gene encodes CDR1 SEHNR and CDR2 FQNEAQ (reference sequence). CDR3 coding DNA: TGTGCCAGCAGCTTAGAGGGACAGGGGAGGAACGAGCAGTACTTC. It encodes CASSLEGQGRNEQYF.

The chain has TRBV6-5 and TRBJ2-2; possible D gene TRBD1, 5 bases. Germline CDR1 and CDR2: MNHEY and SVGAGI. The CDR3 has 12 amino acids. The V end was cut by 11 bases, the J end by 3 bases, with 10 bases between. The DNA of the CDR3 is TGTGCCGGACAATACTACACCGGGGAGCTGTTTTTT. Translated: CAGQYYTGELFF.

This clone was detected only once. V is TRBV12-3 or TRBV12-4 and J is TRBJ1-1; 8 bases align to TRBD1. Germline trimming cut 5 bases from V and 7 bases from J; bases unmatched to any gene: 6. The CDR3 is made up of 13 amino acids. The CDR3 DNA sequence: TGTGCCAGCAGTCTCGGACAGGGCGTTGAAGCTTTCTTT. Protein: CASSLGQGVEAFF.

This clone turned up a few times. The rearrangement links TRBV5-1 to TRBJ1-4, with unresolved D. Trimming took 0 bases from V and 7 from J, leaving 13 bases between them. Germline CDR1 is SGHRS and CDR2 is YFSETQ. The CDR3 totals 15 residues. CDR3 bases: TGCGCCAGCAGCTTGGCCGGTAGGGAGGGTGAAAAACTGTTTTTT. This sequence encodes CASSLAGREGEKLFF.

Here the CDR3 DNA reads TGTGCCAGCAGTTTCGGCCAGGGGAACACTGAAGCTTTCTTT. This sequence encodes CASSFGQGNTEAFF. V and J are TRBV27 and TRBJ1-1, with TRBD1 as a possible D gene (5 bases). Deletions cut 3 bases from V and 1 base from J, with 9 bases between. The germline CDR1 and CDR2 sequences are MNHEY and SMNVEV (reference sequence). This CDR3 has 14 residues.

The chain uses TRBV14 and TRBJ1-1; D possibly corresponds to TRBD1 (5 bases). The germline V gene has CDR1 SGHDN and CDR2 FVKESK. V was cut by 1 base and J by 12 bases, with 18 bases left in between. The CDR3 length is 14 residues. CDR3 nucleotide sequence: TGTGCCAGCAGCCAAGGGGGCAGAATAGTTCAGACTTTCTTT. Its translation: CASSQGGRIVQTFF.

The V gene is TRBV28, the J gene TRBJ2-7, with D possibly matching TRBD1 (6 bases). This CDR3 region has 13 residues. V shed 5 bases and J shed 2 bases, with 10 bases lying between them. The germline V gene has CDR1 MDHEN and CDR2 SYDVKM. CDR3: CASSVRGTYEQYF. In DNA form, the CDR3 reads TGTGCCAGCAGTGTCAGGGGTACCTACGAGCAGTACTTC. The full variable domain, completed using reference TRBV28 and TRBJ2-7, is DVKVTQSSRYLVKRTGEKVFLECVQDMDHENMFWYRQDPGLGLRLIYFSYDVKMKEKGDIPEGYSVSREKKERFSLILESASTNQTSMYLCASSVRGTYEQYFGPGTRLTVT.

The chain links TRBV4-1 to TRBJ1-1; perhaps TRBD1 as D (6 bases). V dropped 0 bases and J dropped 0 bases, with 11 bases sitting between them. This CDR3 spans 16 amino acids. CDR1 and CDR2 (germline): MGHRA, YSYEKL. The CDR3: CASSQDQGTLNTEAFF. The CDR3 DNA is TGCGCCAGCAGCCAAGATCAGGGGACACTGAACACTGAAGCTTTCTTT.

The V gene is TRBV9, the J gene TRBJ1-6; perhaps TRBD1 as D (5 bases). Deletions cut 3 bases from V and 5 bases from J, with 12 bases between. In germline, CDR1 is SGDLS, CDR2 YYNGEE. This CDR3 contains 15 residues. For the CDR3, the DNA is TGTGCCAGCAGCGAGAGGCAGGGTAATAATTCACCCCTCCACTTT. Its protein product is CASSERQGNNSPLHF.

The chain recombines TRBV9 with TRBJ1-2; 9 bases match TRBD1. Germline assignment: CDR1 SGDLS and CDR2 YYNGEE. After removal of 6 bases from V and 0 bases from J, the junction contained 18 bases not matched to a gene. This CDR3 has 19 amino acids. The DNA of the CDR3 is TGTGCCAGCAAGCCCACCGGGACAGGGCCCCAAGAATCTAACTATGGCTACACCTTC. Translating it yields CASKPTGTGPQESNYGYTF.